This T cell receptor (beta chain) derives from a study of CD8 T cells in ankylosing spondylitis. Study findings and constraints: Ankylosing spondylitis blood appeared to carry a characteristic TCR beta motif of eight or nine highly homologous variants.

V trimming: 6 bases; J trimming: 6 bases; junction bases outside the gene matches: 7. The CDR3 spans 13 residues. In germline, CDR1 is DFQATT, CDR2 SNEGSKA (reference sequence). Using its own MiXCR run on the 5' RACE reads, TCRdb lists one record per CDR3 protein. The table records around 230,000 distinct CDR3 sequences, around 9.1% of them present only once. In its sample, this clonotype was seen a few times. No antigen is known for it. What was sequenced was blood, either unsorted or a sorted T cell fraction (not recorded which). The chain couples TRBV20-1 to TRBJ2-1, with TRBD2 matching over 8 bases. This sequence originates from a male donor with ankylosing spondylitis or in good health (not recorded which). CDR3 nucleotides: TGCAGTGCGACCGGGACTAGTGGCAATGAGCAGTTCTTC. Translation gives CSATGTSGNEQFF.